This TCR beta chain came from a study of shared clonotypes between healthy human individuals. Across the study: Three plates each covered CD4 naive and memory; CD8 naive two, CD8 memory one. The study's findings and limits: Generation of non-shared clonotypes was less probable than generation of clonotypes shared by all four donors. Clonotypes that were shared across a handful of donors made up approximately 5.1% of naive CD4 clonotypes.

The germline CDR1 and CDR2 sequences are MNHEY and SMNVEV (reference sequence). The CDR3 loop spans 13 amino acids. The V end was cut by 9 bases, the J end by 1 base, with 10 bases between. About this clone: Its antigen is not identified.

Sequencing was at deep level. Only in-frame clones appear in the TCRdb table, and some are missing; sequencing was by immunoSEQ multiplex PCR. The sample carries under 350,000 clones, about nine tenths recorded once. Sequenced sample: memory CD8+ T cells sorted from blood. The subset was: CD45RO+ cells pooled with CCR7-negative TemRA cells. The clonotype was recovered from a man aged 18 to 29 in good health. V gene TRBV27 combines with J gene TRBJ2-1; D perhaps matches TRBD2 (5 bases). The CDR3 here is CASGPGSYNEQFF. In DNA, the CDR3 is TGTGCCAGTGGTCCGGGGTCCTACAATGAGCAGTTCTTC.